These 27 T cell receptor beta chains came from one sample sequenced in a study of cytomegalovirus exposure and HLA in healthy donors. PCR amplification relied on 60 Vbeta primers (plus 13 Jbeta primers). This table comes from immunoSEQ multiplex PCR, and its TCRdb copy is limited to in-frame clones, with some not included. In the table there are approximately 300,000 clones, around 80% of which are singletons. Material for sequencing was PBMCs. These receptors were obtained from a girl aged 2 to 9 in good health and CMV-seronegative.

This clone was detected only a few times. V is TRBV9 and J is TRBJ2-1; the match to TRBD1 covers 9 bases. The CDR3 loop spans 16 amino acids. Unmatched junction bases numbered 7, after V lost 0 bases and J lost 6 bases. CDR1 and CDR2 (germline): SGDLS, YYNGEE. CDR3 DNA sequence: TGTGCCAGCAGCGTAGATCGCACAGGGGGCCGCAATGAGCAGTTCTTC. It encodes CASSVDRTGGRNEQFF.

This chain connects TRBV6-4 to TRBJ2-7, with a weak D call TRBD2 (5 bases). Trimming shortened V by 3 bases and J by 2 bases, and 11 bases separated the two germline ends. Germline CDR1 reads MRHNA; CDR2 reads SNTAGT. The CDR3 loop spans 14 amino acids. This CDR3 is CASSEAMGAYEQYF. DNA of the CDR3: TGTGCCAGCAGTGAAGCTATGGGAGCCTACGAGCAGTACTTC.

This clone was seen once. The chain recombines TRBV10-3 with TRBJ2-1; 9 bases are shared with TRBD1. Germline CDR1 ENHRY, CDR2 SYGVKD. Trimming cost V 6 bases and J 3 bases; bases outside gene matches: 9. The CDR3 has 16 residues. CDR3 amino acids: CAIRTTGQGNYNEQFF. The CDR3 DNA is TGTGCCATCAGGACCACGGGACAGGGTAACTACAATGAGCAGTTCTTC.

The chain has TRBV2 and TRBJ2-1; 10 bases are a match to TRBD2. The germline CDR1 and CDR2 sequences are SNHLY and FYNNEI. The trim removed 8 bases at V and 0 bases at J, leaving 4 bases unmatched. CDR3 length: 15 residues. The CDR3: CASDSSGSSYNEQFF. In DNA, the CDR3 is TGTGCCAGCGATTCTAGCGGGAGCTCCTACAATGAGCAGTTCTTC.

J is TRBJ1-1 and V is TRBV15; unclear D gene. Germline loops: CDR1 LNHNV, CDR2 YYDKDF (reference sequence). CDR3 length: 13 amino acids. The V end was cut by 1 base, the J end by 1 base, with 4 bases between. In nucleotides, the CDR3 is TGTGCCACCAGCAGAGTCCAGAACACTGAAGCTTTCTTT. This sequence encodes CATSRVQNTEAFF.

The rearrangement uses TRBV30 and TRBJ1-2; D uncertain. The CDR3 has 13 amino acids. The germline V and J ends were trimmed by 2 bases and 7 bases, with 14 bases remaining between them. Germline V gene data show CDR1 as GTSNPN and CDR2 as SVGIG (reference sequence). Here the CDR3 reads CAWSSSAAGGYTF. In nucleotides, the CDR3 is TGTGCCTGGAGTTCATCGGCGGCGGGTGGCTACACCTTC. Supplemented by reference TRBV30 and TRBJ1-2, the full variable domain reads SQTIHQWPATLVQPVGSPLSLECTVEGTSNPNLYWYRQAAGRGLQLLFYSVGIGQISSEVPQNLSASRPQDRQFILSSKKLLLSDSGFYLCAWSSSAAGGYTFGSGTRLTVV.

The chain employs TRBV5-6 and TRBJ1-6; perhaps TRBD1 as D (6 bases). V lost 0 bases to trimming and J lost 9 bases, with 19 bases between them. Germline V gene sequence: CDR1 SGHDT, CDR2 YYEEEE. The CDR3 contains 17 residues. CDR3 loop: CASSLVGQSMTTSPLHF. CDR3 DNA sequence: TGTGCCAGCAGCTTGGTGGGACAATCGATGACGACTTCACCCCTCCACTTT.

The chain combines TRBV6-5 with TRBJ1-1, with a weak D call TRBD1 (5 bases). The CDR3 sequence is 15 residues long. CDR1 is MNHEY and CDR2 is SVGAGI in the germline V gene. Trimming removed 4 bases at V and 4 bases at J, with 16 bases between. CDR3 nucleotide sequence: TGTGCCAGCAGTTCCCCCGGGACTTCAGGCACTGAAGCTTTCTTT. Translating gives CASSSPGTSGTEAFF.

The rearrangement uses TRBV19 and TRBJ1-1; D not certain. The CDR3 runs to 15 residues. The V end was cut by 1 base, the J end by 3 bases, with 12 bases between. CDR1 is LNHDA and CDR2 is SQIVND in the germline V gene (reference sequence). CDR3 protein: CASSIGGRSHTEAFF. Written as DNA, the CDR3 is TGTGCCAGTAGTATAGGAGGCAGATCGCACACTGAAGCTTTCTTT.

The rearrangement uses TRBV2 and TRBJ2-1, with TRBD1 as a possible D gene (6 bases). Trimming stripped 10 bases from V and 9 bases from J, with 19 bases between. Germline values: CDR1 SNHLY, CDR2 FYNNEI. This CDR3 spans 13 amino acids. CDR3 sequence reads: CAIPVGTTGEQFF. In DNA form, the CDR3 reads TGTGCCATCCCGGTGGGAACGACAGGTGAGCAGTTCTTC. Supplemented by reference TRBV2 and TRBJ2-1, the full variable domain reads EPEVTQTPSHQVTQMGQEVILRCVPISNHLYFYWYRQILGQKVEFLVSFYNNEISEKSEIFDDQFSVERPDGSNFTLKIRSTKLEDSAMYFCAIPVGTTGEQFFGPGTRLTVL.

V usage is TRBV27 and J usage is TRBJ2-1; D gene unclear. Germline V lookup: CDR1 MNHEY, CDR2 SMNVEV (reference sequence). V dropped 4 bases and J dropped 5 bases, with 12 bases sitting between them. There are 14 residues in the CDR3. The CDR3 reads CASSSQAKHNEQFF. In DNA form, the CDR3 reads TGTGCCAGCAGTTCCCAAGCTAAGCACAATGAGCAGTTCTTC.

The V call is TRBV7-7, the J call TRBJ2-2; 7 bases align to TRBD1. V gave up 1 base and J gave up 4 bases; unmatched junction bases: 18. The CDR3 spans 20 residues. Germline assignment: CDR1 SSHAT and CDR2 FNYEAQ (reference sequence). CDR3 in DNA: TGTGCCAGCAGCTTAGAAATACAGACAGGGTCGTACGAAGTCACCGGGGAGCTGTTTTTT. Amino acid sequence: CASSLEIQTGSYEVTGELFF.

CDR3 sequence reads: CASSLTSGGAGRDTQYF. The CDR3 nucleotides are TGTGCCAGCAGCTTGACTAGCGGGGGGGCCGGTCGAGATACGCAGTATTTT. The rearrangement links TRBV5-4 to TRBJ2-3, with 13 bases identical to TRBD2. With 1 base clipped from V and 5 bases from J, the junction kept 7 bases outside the gene matches. Germline V lookup: CDR1 SGHNT, CDR2 YYREEE (reference sequence). This CDR3 comprises 17 residues.

This clone was seen only a few times. This sequence joins TRBV28 and TRBJ2-7; no reliable D call. Germline V gene lookup returns CDR1 MDHEN and CDR2 SYDVKM. Trimming shortened V by 5 bases and J by 3 bases, and 11 bases separated the two germline ends. There are 13 residues in the CDR3. The CDR3: CASSPEPLYEQYF. As DNA, the CDR3 is TGTGCCAGCAGTCCCGAGCCGCTCTACGAGCAGTACTTC.

This clone has a single count. This chain links TRBV28 with TRBJ1-2, with D unclear. CDR1 MDHEN and CDR2 SYDVKM come from the germline V gene. V was shortened by 3 bases and J by 3 bases, with 11 bases between the two germline ends. The CDR3 is made up of 14 amino acids. The CDR3 loop is CASSFDPEDYGYTF. CDR3 coding DNA: TGTGCCAGCAGTTTTGACCCCGAGGACTATGGCTACACCTTC.

This chain connects TRBV5-1 to TRBJ1-1; 8 bases align to TRBD1. Per the germline V gene, CDR1 is SGHRS and CDR2 is YFSETQ. J was trimmed by 4 bases and V by 4 bases; bases with no gene match: 3. This CDR3 has 13 amino acids. CDR3 DNA: TGCGCCAGCAGCATTGACAGGGGCACTGAAGCTTTCTTT. Residues: CASSIDRGTEAFF.

In its sample, this clone was seen a few times. The chain combines TRBV15 with TRBJ1-1, with a weak D call TRBD1 (5 bases). CDR1 is LNHNV and CDR2 is YYDKDF in the germline V gene (reference sequence). The CDR3 extends over 14 amino acids. Trimming cost V 5 bases and J 4 bases, with 14 bases left between them. CDR3 residues: CATSESGVGTEAFF. CDR3 DNA: TGTGCCACCAGCGAGTCGGGGGTGGGCACTGAAGCTTTCTTT.

V usage is TRBV6-5 and J usage is TRBJ1-2; D ambiguous. This CDR3 spans 15 amino acids. Germline values: CDR1 MNHEY, CDR2 SVGAGI. V dropped 0 bases and J dropped 5 bases, with 13 bases sitting between them. CDR3 sequence: CASSYSGDNLYGYTF. The CDR3 nucleotides read TGTGCCAGCAGTTACTCGGGAGACAATCTTTATGGCTACACCTTC.

The gene calls are TRBV28 and TRBJ1-5, with 11 nucleotides matching TRBD1. Per the germline V gene, CDR1 is MDHEN and CDR2 is SYDVKM. This CDR3 region has 17 residues. The trim removed 3 bases at V and 0 bases at J, leaving 4 bases unmatched. The CDR3, as DNA: TGTGCCAGCAGTTTCGGACAGGGGGCTACTAGCAATCAGCCCCAGCATTTT. Encoded protein: CASSFGQGATSNQPQHF.

In this sample, this clone turned up a few times. The rearrangement links TRBV5-1 to TRBJ2-1; D remains unclear. The CDR3 consists of 14 residues. V was pared by 0 bases and J by 5 bases, with 9 bases between. CDR1 SGHRS and CDR2 YFSETQ come from the germline V gene. The CDR3 DNA follows: TGCGCCAGCAGCTTGGAGCAATTCGACAATGAGCAGTTCTTC. Translating it yields CASSLEQFDNEQFF.

The table lists this clone with a few counts. The chain has TRBV5-1 and TRBJ1-1; maybe TRBD1 (5 bases). The germline gives CDR1 SGHRS, CDR2 YFSETQ. The V end was cut by 2 bases, the J end by 1 base, with 18 bases between. CDR3 length: 17 amino acids. As DNA, the CDR3 is TGCGCCAGCAGCTTAAGACAGAGTCTCCCAAGGAACACTGAAGCTTTCTTT. This codes for CASSLRQSLPRNTEAFF.

The chain carries TRBV4-1 and TRBJ2-1, with D perhaps matching TRBD1 (5 bases). Germline V gene data show CDR1 as MGHRA and CDR2 as YSYEKL. V dropped 6 bases and J dropped 8 bases, with 14 bases sitting between them. The CDR3 runs 13 residues. Here the CDR3 reads CASRADRIHEQFF. The DNA of the CDR3 is TGCGCCAGCAGGGCAGACAGAATCCATGAGCAGTTCTTC.

The chain carries TRBV7-3 and TRBJ2-7, with TRBD2 as a possible D gene (5 bases). The V end lost 3 bases, the J end lost 6 bases, and 12 bases lay between the germline ends. Germline CDR1 and CDR2: SGHTA and FQGTGA. The length of the CDR3 is 13 residues. CDR3 in DNA: TGTGCCAGCAGCTTGTACGAGGGTAGCGAGCAGTACTTC. Its protein is CASSLYEGSEQYF.

V and J are TRBV11-2 and TRBJ2-1, with 12 bases fitting TRBD2. V was clipped by 1 base and J by 4 bases; unmatched bases: 8. Per germline, CDR1 SGHAT and CDR2 FQNNGV. The CDR3 runs 18 residues. CDR3 in DNA: TGTGCCAGCAGCTTAGCCTCTAGCGGGGGGGCCTCTTACAATGAGCAGTTCTTC. Its protein product is CASSLASSGGASYNEQFF.

The gene calls are TRBV7-2 and TRBJ1-2; TRBD1 agrees at 10 bases. The CDR3 covers 13 residues. The germline gives CDR1 SGHTA, CDR2 FQGNSA. Losses at the gene ends were 5 bases for V and 8 bases for J; bases not matched to a gene: 5. The CDR3 DNA reads TGTGCCAGCAGCGCGGGACAGGGGTTGGGCTACACCTTC. Protein sequence: CASSAGQGLGYTF.

V gene TRBV27 combines with J gene TRBJ2-1; TRBD2 aligns across 14 bases. The V and J ends lost 6 bases and 9 bases, in that order; junction bases with no gene match: 7. The CDR3 sequence is 15 residues long. Germline V gives CDR1 MNHEY, CDR2 SMNVEV (reference sequence). Here the CDR3 reads CASSPTSGGAGEQFF. CDR3 DNA sequence: TGTGCCAGCAGCCCGACTAGCGGGGGGGCGGGTGAGCAGTTCTTC.

This chain joins TRBV28 and TRBJ2-1; 7 nucleotides align to TRBD1. The V and J ends lost 5 bases and 8 bases, in that order; junction bases with no gene match: 12. The CDR3 extends over 15 amino acids. CDR1 and CDR2 (germline): MDHEN, SYDVKM. The chain's CDR3 is CASSLRGQVGYEQFF. For the CDR3, the DNA is TGTGCCAGCAGTCTAAGAGGACAGGTAGGGTATGAGCAGTTCTTC.